What follows are 32 T cell receptor beta chains derived from one specimen sequenced in a study of blood T cell repertoires in COVID-19. Using immunoSEQ multiplex PCR, the repertoire was profiled, and TCRdb retains in-frame clones only, with some absent. The table records about 70,000 clones, more than 70% of them present only once. The sequenced material came from peripheral blood. Every receptor here comes from a woman aged 55-69 years with acute or convalescent COVID-19.

This chain uses TRBV6-1 with TRBJ2-7, with D tentatively TRBD1 (5 bases). The CDR3 contains 15 residues. Trimming took off 2 bases at V and 3 bases at J, with 14 bases between the two ends. CDR1 and CDR2 (germline): MNHNS, SASEGT. The CDR3 DNA reads as TGTGCCAGCAGTGAAAGCCCAAGGACATTCTACGAGCAGTACTTC. Its protein product is CASSESPRTFYEQYF.

CDR3 residues: CASSSTGGTREYF. The CDR3 DNA reads as TGCGCCAGCAGTTCTACAGGGGGCACAAGGGAGTACTTC. The V and J genes are TRBV5-1 and TRBJ2-7; 9 bases are a match to TRBD1. This CDR3 has 13 amino acids. The V gene's germline CDR1 is SGHRS and CDR2 YFSETQ. The J segment lost 11 bases and the V segment lost 5 bases, leaving 11 bases of the junction unmatched. Full variable domain (missing parts from reference TRBV5-1 and TRBJ2-7): KAGVTQTPRYLIKTRGQQVTLSCSPISGHRSVSWYQQTPGQGLQFLFEYFSETQRNKGNFPGRFSGRQFSNSRSEMNVSTLELGDSALYLCASSSTGGTREYFGPGTRLTVT.

This chain joins TRBV4-2 and TRBJ2-2, with 7 bases matching TRBD1. The CDR3 is 14 amino acids. From germline, CDR1 is LGHNA and CDR2 YNFKEQ. After removal of 4 bases from V and 4 bases from J, the junction contained 3 bases not matched to a gene. Here the CDR3 DNA reads TGTGCCAGCAGCCGGGGACAGACCACCGGGGAGCTGTTTTTT. Amino acids: CASSRGQTTGELFF.

This chain links TRBV2 with TRBJ1-2, with 8 nucleotides matching TRBD1. V was pared by 9 bases and J by 6 bases, with 6 bases of the junction left unmatched. Germline V CDR1 and CDR2: SNHLY, FYNNEI. There are 12 residues in the CDR3. For the CDR3, the DNA is TGTGCCAGTTCGACAGGGGAAAATGGCTACACCTTC. This sequence encodes CASSTGENGYTF.

This clone came up once. The chain is built from TRBV7-6 and TRBJ1-3; TRBD1 aligns across 11 bases. The germline gives CDR1 SGHVS, CDR2 FNYEAQ. CDR3 length: 19 amino acids. V dropped 5 bases and J dropped 1; count of bases not matched to a gene: 13. CDR3 bases: TGTGCCAGCAGCCGTGCCGGGACAGGGGGTTTGAGTTCTGGAAACACCATATATTTT. Amino acids: CASSRAGTGGLSSGNTIYF.

The chain links TRBV2 to TRBJ2-3, with 7 bases matching TRBD1. Germline V gene lookup returns CDR1 SNHLY and CDR2 FYNNEI. The CDR3 has 13 residues. J lost 3 bases, V lost 4 bases, and 1 base had no gene match. The CDR3 sequence is CASSGQGTDTQYF. The CDR3 DNA reads TGTGCCAGCAGTGGACAGGGAACAGATACGCAGTATTTT.

This chain joins TRBV29-1 and TRBJ2-7; D is unresolved. V was trimmed by 2 bases and J by 5 bases, leaving 13 bases between them. This CDR3 spans 13 amino acids. Germline CDR1 reads SQVTM; CDR2 reads ANQGSEA. This CDR3 is CSVEFVLGHEQYF. The DNA for the CDR3 is TGCAGCGTTGAATTCGTCTTGGGCCACGAGCAGTACTTC.

The sample holds a few counts of this clone. J is TRBJ1-1 and V is TRBV18; D is ambiguous. V was pared by 3 bases and J by 3 bases, with 8 bases between. From germline, CDR1 is KGHSH and CDR2 LQKENI. The CDR3 is 13 amino acids. Here the CDR3 reads CASSPIGDTEAFF. The DNA of the CDR3 is TGTGCCAGCTCACCGATCGGGGACACTGAAGCTTTCTTT.

This clone was found a few times. The J gene is TRBJ1-6, the V gene TRBV28; TRBD1 is a possible D gene (5 bases). The germline CDR1 and CDR2 sequences are MDHEN and SYDVKM. This CDR3 spans 14 amino acids. With 6 bases removed from V and 13 bases from J, the gap between germline ends came to 19 bases. DNA for the CDR3: TGTGCCAGCAGACCCAGACAGCCTACAAGGCCCCTCCACTTT. Its protein product is CASRPRQPTRPLHF.

The chain carries TRBV6-5 and TRBJ1-2; 9 bases agree with TRBD1. There are 14 residues in the CDR3. With 4 bases clipped from V and 7 bases from J, the junction kept 7 bases outside the gene matches. Germline assignment: CDR1 MNHEY and CDR2 SVGAGI. CDR3 residues: CASSSPTGGFGYTF. In DNA form, the CDR3 reads TGTGCCAGCAGTTCCCCGACAGGGGGGTTTGGCTACACCTTC.

The chain combines TRBV10-3 with TRBJ1-1; no clear D gene. Germline loops: CDR1 ENHRY, CDR2 SYGVKD. The CDR3 sequence is 11 residues long. Trimming stripped 4 bases from V and 11 bases from J, with 11 bases between. The CDR3 here is CAISGEEEAFF. In DNA form, the CDR3 reads TGTGCCATCAGTGGGGAGGAAGAGGCTTTCTTT.

The J gene is TRBJ2-7, the V gene TRBV7-9; 7 bases map to TRBD2. The trim removed 1 base at V and 2 bases at J, leaving 5 bases unmatched. The CDR3 contains 15 residues. The germline V gene encodes CDR1 SEHNR and CDR2 FQNEAQ (reference sequence). The CDR3 region has the DNA TGTGCCAGCAGCTTAGAAGGCGGGGGTCCCTACGAGCAGTACTTC. It translates to CASSLEGGGPYEQYF.

The chain employs TRBV7-9 and TRBJ1-4; D is perhaps TRBD1 (6 bases). Germline CDR1 reads SEHNR; CDR2 reads FQNEAQ (reference sequence). The CDR3 contains 15 residues. V shed 4 bases and J shed 6 bases, with 15 bases lying between them. This CDR3 is CASSSWLGGDEKLFF. The CDR3 coding sequence is TGTGCCAGCAGCTCCTGGCTAGGGGGGGATGAAAAACTGTTTTTT. The full variable domain, completed using reference TRBV7-9 and TRBJ1-4, is DTGVSQNPRHKITKRGQNVTFRCDPISEHNRLYWYRQTLGQGPEFLTYFQNEAQLEKSRLLSDRFSAERPKGSFSTLEIQRTEQGDSAMYLCASSSWLGGDEKLFFGSGTQLSVL.

This clone was seen a few times. V is TRBV19 and J is TRBJ2-3; 8 nucleotides line up with TRBD1. This CDR3 is built from 14 residues. V was clipped by 8 bases and J by 4 bases; unmatched bases: 8. CDR1 LNHDA and CDR2 SQIVND come from the germline V gene (reference sequence). The CDR3: CASRRTGSSDTQYF. CDR3 nucleotides: TGTGCCAGTCGGCGGACAGGGTCTTCAGATACGCAGTATTTT.

This chain joins TRBV19 and TRBJ1-6; 11 bases are shared with TRBD1. Germline V CDR1 and CDR2: LNHDA, SQIVND (reference sequence). The length of the CDR3 is 20 residues. V was pared by 3 bases and J by 5 bases, with 15 bases of the junction left unmatched. CDR3 in DNA: TGTGCCAGTAGTATGTTACGCCAAGGACAGGGGGCTTTACATAATTCACCCCTCCACTTT. This translates into CASSMLRQGQGALHNSPLHF.

This clone was seen more than once but under ten times. V and J are TRBV19 and TRBJ1-1; 7 bases line up with TRBD1. Germline V CDR1 and CDR2: LNHDA, SQIVND (reference sequence). The trim removed 9 bases at V and 7 bases at J, leaving 8 bases unmatched. This CDR3 region has 12 residues. The CDR3 coding sequence is TGTGCCAGCACCGGGACAGCCTTTGAAGCTTTCTTT. Encoded protein: CASTGTAFEAFF.

This rearrangement joins TRBV7-8 to TRBJ2-5; unclear D gene. The CDR3 is 12 amino acids. V dropped 5 bases and J dropped 5 bases, with 9 bases sitting between them. Germline V gene data show CDR1 as SGHVS and CDR2 as FQNEAQ. The CDR3 sequence is CASSPYSETQYF. The CDR3 nucleotides read TGTGCCAGCAGCCCCTACTCGGAGACCCAGTACTTC.

The gene calls are TRBV2 and TRBJ1-6; weak D call: TRBD1 (5 bases). The V gene's germline CDR1 is SNHLY and CDR2 FYNNEI. CDR3 length: 18 amino acids. The V end lost 3 bases, the J end lost 0 bases, and 15 bases lay between the germline ends. The CDR3 loop is CASSDTRHRSSYNSPLHF. The CDR3, as DNA: TGTGCCAGCAGTGATACGAGGCACAGGAGCTCCTATAATTCACCCCTCCACTTT.

The J gene is TRBJ1-1, the V gene TRBV9, with D maybe TRBD1 (5 bases). V gave up 2 bases and J gave up 1 base, with 9 bases separating them. Germline V lookup: CDR1 SGDLS, CDR2 YYNGEE. This CDR3 spans 14 amino acids. Here the CDR3 DNA reads TGTGCCAGCAGCGTCTCCGGGGGGAACACTGAAGCTTTCTTT. Protein product: CASSVSGGNTEAFF.

A few counts support this clone. The chain couples TRBV9 to TRBJ1-4; no definite D call. Per germline, CDR1 SGDLS and CDR2 YYNGEE. V lost 4 bases and J 8 bases, leaving 18 bases between the germline ends. This CDR3 contains 15 residues. CDR3 nucleotides: TGTGCCAGCAGCCTCGGGGAGGGAGTAAGGGAAAAACTGTTTTTT. This gives the protein CASSLGEGVREKLFF.

This clone has just one count. This chain joins TRBV6-5 and TRBJ2-3, with D hard to call. Between the trimmed V and J ends, which lost 6 bases and 1 base, there was a span of 14 bases. There are 15 residues in the CDR3. Per the germline V gene, CDR1 is MNHEY and CDR2 is SVGAGI. The CDR3: CASSALALGTDTQYF. Here the CDR3 DNA reads TGTGCCAGCAGCGCACTCGCCCTAGGCACAGATACGCAGTATTTT.

The chain is built from TRBV2 and TRBJ1-2; D is unclear. Germline V gene sequence: CDR1 SNHLY, CDR2 FYNNEI. The CDR3 is made up of 13 amino acids. V lost 7 bases, J lost 1 base, and 10 bases lay in between. DNA for the CDR3: TGTGCCAGCATCAGCGGGTATAACTATGGCTACACCTTC. Its translation: CASISGYNYGYTF.

The V gene is TRBV19, the J gene TRBJ2-3; 9 bases align to TRBD1. Germline V gene sequence: CDR1 LNHDA, CDR2 SQIVND (reference sequence). CDR3 length: 15 residues. The V gene end was trimmed by 3 bases and the J gene end by 8 bases; junction bases not matched to a gene: 9. CDR3 sequence: CASSMSRDRARTQYF. CDR3 in DNA: TGTGCCAGTAGTATGTCCCGGGACAGGGCTCGTACGCAGTATTTT.

The J gene is TRBJ2-1, the V gene TRBV6-4; D possibly corresponds to TRBD1 (6 bases). The ends were cut back, 0 bases at V and 12 bases at J, with 21 bases in the middle. The CDR3 covers 16 residues. In germline, CDR1 is MRHNA, CDR2 SNTAGT. The CDR3 region has the DNA TGTGCCAGCAGTGACTCACAGGGACCTATTTCAAGGGTGCAGTTCTTC. Translation: CASSDSQGPISRVQFF.

V and J are TRBV7-9 and TRBJ2-1, with TRBD2 matching 13 bases. Germline V gene sequence: CDR1 SEHNR, CDR2 FQNEAQ (reference sequence). V lost 5 bases to trimming and J lost 4 bases; unmatched junction nucleotides: 5. The CDR3 loop spans 16 amino acids. The CDR3 loop is CASSIRLAGGYNEQFF. Written as DNA, the CDR3 is TGTGCCAGCAGCATCCGACTAGCGGGGGGATACAATGAGCAGTTCTTC.

The chain couples TRBV29-1 to TRBJ2-7; no definite D call. Germline V lookup: CDR1 SQVTM, CDR2 ANQGSEA. V was clipped by 1 base and J by 4 bases, with 8 bases between them. The CDR3 has 12 residues. As DNA, the CDR3 is TGCAGCGTTGAAGTCTCTTTGTACGAGCAGTACTTC. Encoded protein: CSVEVSLYEQYF.

V gene TRBV9 combines with J gene TRBJ2-5, with TRBD1 matching over 9 bases. Trimming cost V 7 bases and J 5 bases; bases outside gene matches: 6. The CDR3 totals 13 residues. CDR1 is SGDLS, CDR2 YYNGEE, per germline. CDR3 protein: CASGTGGWETQYF. In nucleotides, the CDR3 is TGTGCCAGCGGCACAGGGGGCTGGGAGACCCAGTACTTC.

The chain joins TRBV5-1 to TRBJ1-1, with 7 bases fitting TRBD1. CDR1 is SGHRS, CDR2 YFSETQ, per germline. J gave up 5 bases and V 0 bases, and 13 bases lay outside the gene matches. There are 17 residues in the CDR3. CDR3 protein: CASSLAVGDSLRTEAFF. The CDR3 DNA reads as TGCGCCAGCAGCTTGGCCGTCGGGGACAGCCTAAGGACTGAAGCTTTCTTT.

The rearrangement links TRBV4-1 to TRBJ2-7, with D tentatively TRBD2 (5 bases). This CDR3 comprises 14 residues. V was shortened by 1 base and J by 1 base, with 8 bases between the two germline ends. Germline V CDR1 and CDR2: MGHRA, YSYEKL. CDR3 in amino acids: CASSQVGESYEQYF. The CDR3 DNA is TGCGCCAGCAGCCAAGTTGGGGAGTCCTACGAGCAGTACTTC.

This clone was seen a handful of times. The gene calls are TRBV20-1 and TRBJ1-5; no firm D call. Per germline, CDR1 DFQATT and CDR2 SNEGSKA (reference sequence). The CDR3 is 11 amino acids. The V end lost 3 bases, the J end lost 4 bases, and 4 bases lay between the germline ends. The DNA of the CDR3 is TGCAGTGCTAGCTTGAATCAGCCCCAGCATTTT. Protein sequence: CSASLNQPQHF.

V is TRBV2 and J is TRBJ1-2; the D gene is possibly TRBD1 (6 bases). Germline assignment: CDR1 SNHLY and CDR2 FYNNEI. The CDR3 runs 14 residues. Deletions cut 5 bases from V and 7 bases from J, with 17 bases between. The CDR3 spells CASSYNRDPGGYTF. The CDR3 region has the DNA TGTGCCAGCAGTTACAACAGGGATCCTGGTGGCTACACCTTC.

The chain is built from TRBV11-2 and TRBJ2-2; no clear D gene. Trimming left V 4 bases short and J 6 bases short, with 9 bases between. There are 13 residues in the CDR3. Germline CDR1 and CDR2: SGHAT and FQNNGV. The CDR3 nucleotides read TGTGCCAGCAGCTCCTCCGGTGCCGGGGAGCTGTTTTTT. Protein product: CASSSSGAGELFF.